This T cell receptor beta chain is from a study of T cell repertoires in cytomegalovirus infection. Study-wide background: Public TCR beta signatures were indicative of both CMV infection and a matching HLA type. Study-level findings and limits: Carriage of CMV together with the relevant HLA was identifiable through cumulative public TCR beta family frequency. Within the response measured ex vivo, HLA-C-restricted CMV-specific TCR beta clonotypes were dominant.

About this clonotype itself: Its antigen is unknown.

Per the germline V gene, CDR1 is SGHTA and CDR2 is FQGNSA. The CDR3 is 14 residues long. The V end lost 6 bases, the J end lost 4 bases, and 14 bases lay between the germline ends. MiXCR, run by TCRdb on the reads, gives a single entry per CDR3 protein. The sample carries 370,000 or so distinct CDR3 sequences, about 34% recorded once. This receptor was obtained from a human donor in good health (CMV status not recorded). Some clones in this sample may be carry-over from other donors' samples. The rearrangement uses TRBV7-2 and TRBJ2-3, with D maybe TRBD2 (6 bases). The sequencing used cultured PBMCs, collected from culture after CMV antigen stimulation. The DNA of the CDR3 is TGTGCCAGCAGTCTAGCGTTTGGTGCAGATACGCAGTATTTT. Protein product: CASSLAFGADTQYF.